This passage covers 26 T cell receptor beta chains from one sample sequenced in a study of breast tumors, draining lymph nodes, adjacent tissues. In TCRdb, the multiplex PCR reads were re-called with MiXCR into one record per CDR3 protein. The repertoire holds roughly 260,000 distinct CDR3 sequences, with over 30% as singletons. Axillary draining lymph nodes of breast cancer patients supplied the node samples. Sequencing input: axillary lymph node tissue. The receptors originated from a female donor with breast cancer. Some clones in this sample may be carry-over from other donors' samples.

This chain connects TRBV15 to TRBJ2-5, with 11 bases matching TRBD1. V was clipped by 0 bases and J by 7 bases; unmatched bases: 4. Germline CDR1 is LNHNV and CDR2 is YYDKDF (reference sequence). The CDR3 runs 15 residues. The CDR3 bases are TGTGCCACCAGCAGAGATCGGGACAGGGGGGGGACCCAGTACTTC. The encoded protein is CATSRDRDRGGTQYF.

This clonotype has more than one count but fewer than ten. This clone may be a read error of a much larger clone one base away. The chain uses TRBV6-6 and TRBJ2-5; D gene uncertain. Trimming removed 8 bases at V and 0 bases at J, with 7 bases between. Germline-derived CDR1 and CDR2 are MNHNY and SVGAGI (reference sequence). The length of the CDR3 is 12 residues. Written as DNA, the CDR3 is TGTGCCAGCTACCACTACCAAGAGACCCAGTACTTC. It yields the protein CASYHYQETQYF.

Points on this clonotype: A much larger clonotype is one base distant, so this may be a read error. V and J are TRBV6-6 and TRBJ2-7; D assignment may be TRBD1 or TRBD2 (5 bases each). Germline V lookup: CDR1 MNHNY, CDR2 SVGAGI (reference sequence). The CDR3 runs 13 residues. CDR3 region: CASCITGLYGQYF. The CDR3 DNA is TGTGCCAGCTGTATTACGGGGCTATACGGGCAGTACTTC.

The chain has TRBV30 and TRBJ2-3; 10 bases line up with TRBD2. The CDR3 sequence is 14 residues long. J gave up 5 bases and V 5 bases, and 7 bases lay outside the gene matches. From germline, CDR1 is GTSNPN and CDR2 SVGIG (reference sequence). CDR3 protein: CAWGLAGAGDTQYF. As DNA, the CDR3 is TGTGCCTGGGGCCTAGCGGGAGCTGGAGATACGCAGTATTTT.

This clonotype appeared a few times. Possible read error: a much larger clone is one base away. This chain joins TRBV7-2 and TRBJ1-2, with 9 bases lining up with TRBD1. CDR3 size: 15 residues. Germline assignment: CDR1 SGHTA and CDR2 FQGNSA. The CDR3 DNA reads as TGTGCCAGCAGCTTAGTTACAGGGGGCGACTATGGCTACCCCTTC. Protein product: CASSLVTGGDYGYPF.

The CDR3 loop reads CASSQRSDGNTIYF. As DNA, the CDR3 is TGCGCCAGCAGTCAGAGGTCCGATGGAAACACCATATATTTT. The chain joins TRBV10-1 to TRBJ1-3; no clear D. Germline V gene sequence: CDR1 WNHNN, CDR2 SYGVQD (reference sequence). Trimming stripped 5 bases from V and 3 bases from J, with 11 bases between. This CDR3 comprises 14 residues.

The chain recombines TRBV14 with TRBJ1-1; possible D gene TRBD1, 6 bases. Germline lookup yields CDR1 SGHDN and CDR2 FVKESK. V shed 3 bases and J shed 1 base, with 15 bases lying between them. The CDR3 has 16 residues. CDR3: CASSQDAGTPNTEAFF. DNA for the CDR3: TGTGCCAGCAGCCAGGACGCCGGGACACCGAACACTGAAGCTTTCTTT.

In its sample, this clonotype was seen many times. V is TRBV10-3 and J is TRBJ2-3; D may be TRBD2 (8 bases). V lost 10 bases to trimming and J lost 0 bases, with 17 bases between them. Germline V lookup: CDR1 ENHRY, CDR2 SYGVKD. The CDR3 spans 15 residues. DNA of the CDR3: TGTGCCACGGGAGGGGGCGAACTAAGCACAGATACGCAGTATTTT. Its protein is CATGGGELSTDTQYF.

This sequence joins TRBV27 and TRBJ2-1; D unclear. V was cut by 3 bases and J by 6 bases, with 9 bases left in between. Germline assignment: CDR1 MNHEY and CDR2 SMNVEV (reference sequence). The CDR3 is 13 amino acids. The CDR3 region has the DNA TGTGCCAGCAGTTTGGGCTCCCTCAATGAGCAGTTCTTC. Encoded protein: CASSLGSLNEQFF.

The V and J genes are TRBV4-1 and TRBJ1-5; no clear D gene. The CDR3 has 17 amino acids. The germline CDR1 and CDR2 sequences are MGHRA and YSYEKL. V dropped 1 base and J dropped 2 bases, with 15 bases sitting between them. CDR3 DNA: TGCGCCAGCAGCCAAGTATGGGCTGTGGCAGGCAATCAGCCCCAGCATTTT. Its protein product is CASSQVWAVAGNQPQHF.

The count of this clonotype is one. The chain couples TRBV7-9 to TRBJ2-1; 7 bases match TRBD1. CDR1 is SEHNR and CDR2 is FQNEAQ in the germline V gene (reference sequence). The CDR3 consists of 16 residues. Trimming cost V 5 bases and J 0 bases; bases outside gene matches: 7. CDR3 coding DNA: TGTGCCAGCAGCGGGCGACAGGGAAGCTCCTACAATGAGCAGTTCTTC. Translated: CASSGRQGSSYNEQFF.

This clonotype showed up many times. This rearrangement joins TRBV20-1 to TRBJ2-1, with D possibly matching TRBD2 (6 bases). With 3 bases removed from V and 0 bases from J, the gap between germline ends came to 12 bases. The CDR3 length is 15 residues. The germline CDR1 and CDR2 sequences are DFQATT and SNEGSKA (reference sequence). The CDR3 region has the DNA TGCAGTGCTAGCGTCGCGGGACCCTCCTACAATGAGCAGTTCTTC. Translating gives CSASVAGPSYNEQFF.

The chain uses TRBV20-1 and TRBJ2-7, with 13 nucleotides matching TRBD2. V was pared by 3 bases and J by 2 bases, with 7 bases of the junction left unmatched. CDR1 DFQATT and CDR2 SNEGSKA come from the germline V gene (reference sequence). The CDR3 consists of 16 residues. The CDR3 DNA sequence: TGCAGTGCTAGGCCACTAGCGGGAGGGCCTACCTACGAGCAGTACTTC. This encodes CSARPLAGGPTYEQYF.

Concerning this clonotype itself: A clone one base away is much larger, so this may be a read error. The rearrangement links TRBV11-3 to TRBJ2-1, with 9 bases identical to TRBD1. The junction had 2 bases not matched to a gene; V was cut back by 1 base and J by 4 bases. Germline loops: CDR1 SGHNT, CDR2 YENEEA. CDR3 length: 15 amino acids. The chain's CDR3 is CASSLVQGAYNEQFF. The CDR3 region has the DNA TGTGCCAGCAGCTTAGTACAGGGGGCATACAATGAGCAGTTCTTC.

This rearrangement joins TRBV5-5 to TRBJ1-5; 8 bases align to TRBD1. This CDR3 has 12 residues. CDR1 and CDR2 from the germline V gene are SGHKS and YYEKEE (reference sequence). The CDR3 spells CAKTGGNQPQHF. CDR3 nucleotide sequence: TGTGCAAAGACAGGGGGCAATCAGCCCCAGCATTTT.

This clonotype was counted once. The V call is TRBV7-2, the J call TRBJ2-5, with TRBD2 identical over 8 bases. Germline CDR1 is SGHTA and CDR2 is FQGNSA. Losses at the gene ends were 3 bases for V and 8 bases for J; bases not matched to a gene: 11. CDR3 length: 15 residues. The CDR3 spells CASSLGLAGSQTQYF. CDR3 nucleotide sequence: TGTGCCAGCAGCTTGGGGCTAGCGGGCTCTCAAACCCAGTACTTC.

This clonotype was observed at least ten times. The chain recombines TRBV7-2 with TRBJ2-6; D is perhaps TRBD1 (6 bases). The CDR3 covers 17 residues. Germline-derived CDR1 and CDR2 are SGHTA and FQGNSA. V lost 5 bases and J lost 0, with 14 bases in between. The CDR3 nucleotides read TGTGCCAGCAGCAGACAGGTGACCCTCTCTGGGGCCAACGTCCTGACTTTC. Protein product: CASSRQVTLSGANVLTF.

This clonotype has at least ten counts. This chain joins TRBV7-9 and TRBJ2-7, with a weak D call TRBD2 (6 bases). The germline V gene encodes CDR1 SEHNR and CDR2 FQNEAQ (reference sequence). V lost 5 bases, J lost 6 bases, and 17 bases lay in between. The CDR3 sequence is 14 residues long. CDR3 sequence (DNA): TGTGCCAGCAGCCCGCGGGGAGGAATTGCCGAGCAGTACTTC. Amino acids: CASSPRGGIAEQYF.

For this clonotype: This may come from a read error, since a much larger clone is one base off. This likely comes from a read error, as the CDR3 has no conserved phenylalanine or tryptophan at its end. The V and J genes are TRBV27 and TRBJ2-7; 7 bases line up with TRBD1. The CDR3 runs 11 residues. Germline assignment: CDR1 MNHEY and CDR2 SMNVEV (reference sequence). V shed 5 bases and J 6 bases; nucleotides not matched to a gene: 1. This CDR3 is CASSTGAEQYL. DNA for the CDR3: TGTGCCAGCAGTACAGGGGCCGAGCAGTACCTC.

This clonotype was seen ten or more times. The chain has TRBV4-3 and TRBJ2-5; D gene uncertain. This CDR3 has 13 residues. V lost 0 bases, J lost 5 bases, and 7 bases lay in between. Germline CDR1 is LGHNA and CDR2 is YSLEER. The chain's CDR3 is CASSQDLWETQYF. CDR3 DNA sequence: TGCGCCAGCAGCCAAGACCTGTGGGAGACCCAGTACTTC.

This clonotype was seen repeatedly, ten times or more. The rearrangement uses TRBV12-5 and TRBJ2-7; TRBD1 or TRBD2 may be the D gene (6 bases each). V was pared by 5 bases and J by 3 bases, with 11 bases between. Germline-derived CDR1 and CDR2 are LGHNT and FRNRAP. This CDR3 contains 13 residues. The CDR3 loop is CASGPRGLYEQYF. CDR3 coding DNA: TGTGCTAGTGGTCCCCGGGGGCTCTACGAGCAGTACTTC. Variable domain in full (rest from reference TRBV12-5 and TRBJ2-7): DARVTQTPRHKVTEMGQEVTMRCQPILGHNTVFWYRQTMMQGLELLAYFRNRAPLDDSGMPKDRFSAEMPDATLATLKIQPSEPRDSAVYFCASGPRGLYEQYFGPGTRLTVT.

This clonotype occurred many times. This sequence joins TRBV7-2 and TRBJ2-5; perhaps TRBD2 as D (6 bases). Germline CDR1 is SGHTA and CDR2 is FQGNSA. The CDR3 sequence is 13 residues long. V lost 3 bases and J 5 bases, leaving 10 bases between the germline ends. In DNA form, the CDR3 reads TGTGCCAGCAGCTTGGGAGGAGAGGAGACCCAGTACTTC. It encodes CASSLGGEETQYF.

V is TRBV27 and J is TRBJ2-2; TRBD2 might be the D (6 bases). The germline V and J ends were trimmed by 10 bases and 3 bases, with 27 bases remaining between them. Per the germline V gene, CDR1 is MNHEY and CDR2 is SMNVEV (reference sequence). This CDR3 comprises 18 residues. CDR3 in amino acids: CATLSFWREDSDTGELFF. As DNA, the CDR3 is TGTGCCACTCTCAGTTTCTGGAGGGAAGACTCGGACACCGGGGAGCTGTTTTTT.

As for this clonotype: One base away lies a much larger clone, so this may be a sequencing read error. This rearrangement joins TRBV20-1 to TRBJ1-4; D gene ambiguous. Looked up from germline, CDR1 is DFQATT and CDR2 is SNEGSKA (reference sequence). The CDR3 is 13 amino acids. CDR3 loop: CSARHTAGEKLLF. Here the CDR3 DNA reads TGCAGTGCCAGACACACCGCGGGTGAAAAACTGCTTTTT.

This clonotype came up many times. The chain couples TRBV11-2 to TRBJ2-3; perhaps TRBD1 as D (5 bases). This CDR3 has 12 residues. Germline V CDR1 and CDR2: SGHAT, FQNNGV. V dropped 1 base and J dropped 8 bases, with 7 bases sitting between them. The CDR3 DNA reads TGTGCCAGCAGCTTAGGCAGGGCTACGCAGTATTTT. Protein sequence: CASSLGRATQYF.

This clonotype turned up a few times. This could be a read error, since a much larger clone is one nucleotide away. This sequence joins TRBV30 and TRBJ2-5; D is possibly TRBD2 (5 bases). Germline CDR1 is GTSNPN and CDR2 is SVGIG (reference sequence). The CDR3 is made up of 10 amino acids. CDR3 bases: TGTGCCTGGATGGAGGCAGCCTTGAGATTC. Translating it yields CAWMEAALRF.